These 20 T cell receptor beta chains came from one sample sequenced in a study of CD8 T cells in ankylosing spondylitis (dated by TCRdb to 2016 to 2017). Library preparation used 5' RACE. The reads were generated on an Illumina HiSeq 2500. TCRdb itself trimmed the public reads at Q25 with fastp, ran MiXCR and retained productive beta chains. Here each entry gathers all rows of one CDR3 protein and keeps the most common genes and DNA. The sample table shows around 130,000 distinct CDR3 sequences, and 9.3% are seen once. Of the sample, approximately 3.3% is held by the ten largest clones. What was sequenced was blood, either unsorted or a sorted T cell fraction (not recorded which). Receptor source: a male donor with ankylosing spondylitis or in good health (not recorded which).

This CDR3 is CALKIAETQYF. The CDR3 DNA reads TGTGCCCTTAAGATTGCGGAGACCCAGTACTTC. J is TRBJ2-5 and V is TRBV28; unclear D gene. CDR1 is MDHEN and CDR2 is SYDVKM in the germline V gene. Between the trimmed V and J ends, which lost 11 bases and 5 bases, there was a span of 12 bases. The CDR3 totals 11 residues.

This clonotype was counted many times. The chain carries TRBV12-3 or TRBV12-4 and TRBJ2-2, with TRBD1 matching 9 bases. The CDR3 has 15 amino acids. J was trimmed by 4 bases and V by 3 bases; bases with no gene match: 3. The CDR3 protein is CASSFKTGGTGELFF. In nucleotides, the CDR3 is TGTGCCAGCAGTTTCAAGACAGGGGGCACCGGGGAGCTGTTTTTT.

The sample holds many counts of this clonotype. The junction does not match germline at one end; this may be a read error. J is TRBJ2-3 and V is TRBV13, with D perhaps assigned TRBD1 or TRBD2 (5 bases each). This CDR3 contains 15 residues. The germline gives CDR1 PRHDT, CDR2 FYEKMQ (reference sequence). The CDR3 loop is CASSLDRARGDTQYF. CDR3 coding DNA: TGTGCCAGCAGTTTAGACAGAGCCCGGGGAGATACGCAGTATTTT.

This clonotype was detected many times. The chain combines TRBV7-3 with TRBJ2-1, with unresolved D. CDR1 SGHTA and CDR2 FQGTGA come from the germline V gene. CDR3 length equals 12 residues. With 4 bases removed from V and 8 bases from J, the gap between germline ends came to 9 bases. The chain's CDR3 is CASSSSGHEQFF. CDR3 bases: TGTGCCAGCAGCTCCAGTGGCCATGAGCAGTTCTTC.

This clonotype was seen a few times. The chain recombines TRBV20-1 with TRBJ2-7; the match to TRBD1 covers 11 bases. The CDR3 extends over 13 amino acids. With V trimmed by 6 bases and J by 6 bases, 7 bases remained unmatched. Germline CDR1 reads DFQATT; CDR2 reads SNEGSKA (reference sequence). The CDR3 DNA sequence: TGCAGTGCGTTGGACAGGGGGCTTTTCGAGCAGTACTTC. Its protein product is CSALDRGLFEQYF.

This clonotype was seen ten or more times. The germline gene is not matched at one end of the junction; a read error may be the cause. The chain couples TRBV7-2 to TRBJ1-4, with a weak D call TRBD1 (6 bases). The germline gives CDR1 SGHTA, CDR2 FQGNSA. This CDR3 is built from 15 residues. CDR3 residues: CASSLGGTANEKLFF. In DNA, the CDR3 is TGTGCCAGCAGTTTAGGGGGGACGGCTAATGAAAAACTGTTTTTT.

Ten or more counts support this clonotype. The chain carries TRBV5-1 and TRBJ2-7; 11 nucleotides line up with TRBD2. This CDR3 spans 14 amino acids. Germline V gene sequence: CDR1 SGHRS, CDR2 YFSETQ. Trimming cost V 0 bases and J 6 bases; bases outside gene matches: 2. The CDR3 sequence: CASSLAGTSGEQYF. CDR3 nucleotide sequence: TGCGCCAGCAGCTTGGCCGGGACTAGCGGCGAGCAGTACTTC.

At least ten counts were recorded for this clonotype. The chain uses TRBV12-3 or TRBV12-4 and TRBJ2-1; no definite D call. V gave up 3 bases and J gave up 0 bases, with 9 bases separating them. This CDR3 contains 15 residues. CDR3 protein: CASSLSQSSYNEQFF. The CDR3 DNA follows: TGTGCCAGCAGTTTGTCCCAGAGCTCCTACAATGAGCAGTTCTTC.

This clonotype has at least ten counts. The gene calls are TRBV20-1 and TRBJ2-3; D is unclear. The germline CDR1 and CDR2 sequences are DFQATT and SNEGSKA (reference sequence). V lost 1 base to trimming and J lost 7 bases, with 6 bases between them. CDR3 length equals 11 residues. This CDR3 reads CSARGHNTQYF. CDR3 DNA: TGCAGTGCTAGAGGGCACAATACGCAGTATTTT.

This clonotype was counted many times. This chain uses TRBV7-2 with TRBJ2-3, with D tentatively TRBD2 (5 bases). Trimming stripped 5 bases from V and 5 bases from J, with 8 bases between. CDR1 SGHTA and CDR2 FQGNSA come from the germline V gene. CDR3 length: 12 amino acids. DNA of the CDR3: TGTGCCAGCAGCACTAGTGGAGATACGCAGTATTTT. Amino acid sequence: CASSTSGDTQYF.

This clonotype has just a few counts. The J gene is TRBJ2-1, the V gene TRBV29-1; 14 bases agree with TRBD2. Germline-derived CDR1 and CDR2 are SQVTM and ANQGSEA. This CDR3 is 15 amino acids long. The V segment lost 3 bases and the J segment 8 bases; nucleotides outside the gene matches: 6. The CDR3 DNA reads TGCAGCGTTGAGTCGACTAGCGGGAGGGGGGATGAGCAGTTCTTC. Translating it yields CSVESTSGRGDEQFF.

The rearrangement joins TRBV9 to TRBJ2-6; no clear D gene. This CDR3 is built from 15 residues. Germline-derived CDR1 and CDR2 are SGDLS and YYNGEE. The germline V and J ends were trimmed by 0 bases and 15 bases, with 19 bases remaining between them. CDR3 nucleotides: TGTGCCAGCAGCGTAGGGTTAGGGCCAGACACAACCCTGACTTTC. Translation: CASSVGLGPDTTLTF.

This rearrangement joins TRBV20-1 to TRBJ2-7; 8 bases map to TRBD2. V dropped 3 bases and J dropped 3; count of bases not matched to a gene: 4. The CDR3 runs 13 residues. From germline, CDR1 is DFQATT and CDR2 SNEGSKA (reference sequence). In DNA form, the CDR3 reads TGCAGTGCTAGCGGGGGACTAGGCTACGAGCAGTACTTC. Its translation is CSASGGLGYEQYF.

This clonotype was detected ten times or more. The CDR3 sequence is CASSLIQNEQFF. For the CDR3, the DNA is TGCGCCAGCAGCTTGATCCAGAATGAGCAGTTCTTC. The genes are TRBV5-1 and TRBJ2-1; D is undetermined. The germline V gene has CDR1 SGHRS and CDR2 YFSETQ. The CDR3 extends over 12 amino acids. Trimming cost V 1 base and J 7 bases, with 6 bases left between them. Variable domain in full (rest from reference TRBV5-1 and TRBJ2-1): KAGVTQTPRYLIKTRGQQVTLSCSPISGHRSVSWYQQTPGQGLQFLFEYFSETQRNKGNFPGRFSGRQFSNSRSEMNVSTLELGDSALYLCASSLIQNEQFFGPGTRLTVL.

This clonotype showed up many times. This CDR3 is CASSLAGTGISPLHF. For the CDR3, the DNA is TGTGCCAGCAGTCTAGCTGGGACAGGGATTTCACCCCTCCACTTT. The V call is TRBV28, the J call TRBJ1-6; 9 nucleotides agree with TRBD1. The V gene's germline CDR1 is MDHEN and CDR2 SYDVKM. The CDR3 totals 15 residues. J gave up 9 bases and V 5 bases, and 8 bases lay outside the gene matches.

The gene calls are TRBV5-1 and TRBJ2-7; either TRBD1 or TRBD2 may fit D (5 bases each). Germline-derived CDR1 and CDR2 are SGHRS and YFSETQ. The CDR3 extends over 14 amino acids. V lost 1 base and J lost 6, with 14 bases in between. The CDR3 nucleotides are TGCGCCAGCAGCTTGTCCGGGACGGTCGTCGAGCAGTACTTC. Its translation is CASSLSGTVVEQYF.

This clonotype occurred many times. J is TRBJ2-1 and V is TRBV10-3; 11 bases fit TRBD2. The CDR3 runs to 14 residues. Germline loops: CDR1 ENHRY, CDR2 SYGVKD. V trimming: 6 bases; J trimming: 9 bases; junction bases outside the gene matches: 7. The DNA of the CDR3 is TGTGCCATCAGAATACTAGCGGGAGCTGGTGAGCAGTTCTTC. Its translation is CAIRILAGAGEQFF.

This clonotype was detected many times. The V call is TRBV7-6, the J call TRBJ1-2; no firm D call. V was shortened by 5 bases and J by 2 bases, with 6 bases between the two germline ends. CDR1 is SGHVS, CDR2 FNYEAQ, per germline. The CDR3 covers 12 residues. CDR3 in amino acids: CASSIDNYGYTF. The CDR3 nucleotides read TGTGCCAGCAGCATAGACAACTATGGCTACACCTTC.

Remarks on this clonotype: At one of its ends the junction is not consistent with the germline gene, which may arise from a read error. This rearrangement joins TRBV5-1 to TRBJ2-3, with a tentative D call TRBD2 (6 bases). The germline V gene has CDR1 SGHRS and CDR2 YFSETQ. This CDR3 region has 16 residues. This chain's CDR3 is CASSEGLPGPTDTQYF. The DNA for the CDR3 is TGCGCCAGCAGCGAAGGACTACCGGGGCCCACAGATACGCAGTATTTC.

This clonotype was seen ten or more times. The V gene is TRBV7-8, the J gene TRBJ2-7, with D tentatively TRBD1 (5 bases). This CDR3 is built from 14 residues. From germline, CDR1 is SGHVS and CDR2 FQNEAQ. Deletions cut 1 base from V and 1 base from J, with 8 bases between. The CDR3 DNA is TGTGCCAGCAGCTTAGACTACAGGTCCTACGAGCAGTACTTC. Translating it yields CASSLDYRSYEQYF.